Detailed here is one TCR beta chain. MiXCR was run by TCRdb on the 5' RACE reads, yielding one entry per CDR3 protein. The top ten hold 2.1% of the sample, which has tens of thousands of distinct CDR3 sequences, 28% seen once. The V gene's germline CDR1 is MDHEN and CDR2 SYDVKM. The V and J ends lost 6 bases and 1 base, in that order; junction bases with no gene match: 5. The CDR3 has 14 residues. The chain couples TRBV28 to TRBJ2-7, with 8 positions matching TRBD1. What was sequenced was naive CD4+ T cells sorted from blood. Indicated subset: naive CD4+ T cells, CD4+CD45RA+CD25-. This clonotype was sampled from a female donor with breast cancer. The CDR3, as DNA: TGTGCCAGCAGGCCAGGGGGCACGTCCTACGAGCAGTACTTC. This codes for CASRPGGTSYEQYF.